The 9 T cell receptor beta chains reported below all come from one sample, sequenced in a study of Graves' ophthalmopathy and Graves' hyperthyroidism. RNA transcripts were the template, and TCR beta CDR3 regions were amplified from them. HTBI-primed RT-PCR formed the first round, and a multiplex PCR formed the second. TCRdb passed the multiplex PCR reads through MiXCR, listing each CDR3 protein once. This table has about 220,000 distinct CDR3 sequences, roughly 21% appearing once. Input material: peripheral blood. Receptor source: a woman between 50 and 59 years old with Graves' ophthalmopathy.

This clonotype was seen many times. CDR3 sequence reads: CASSNRREETQYF. In nucleotides, the CDR3 is TGTGCCAGTAGTAATAGGAGAGAGGAGACCCAGTACTTC. The genes are TRBV19 and TRBJ2-5; no firm D call. The CDR3 has 13 residues. Trimming shortened V by 4 bases and J by 5 bases, and 11 bases separated the two germline ends. The germline CDR1 and CDR2 sequences are LNHDA and SQIVND (reference sequence).

This clonotype was seen at least ten times. The chain couples TRBV2 to TRBJ2-2, with 9 bases fitting TRBD1. V lost 6 bases, J lost 3 bases, and 5 bases stayed unmatched. Per the germline V gene, CDR1 is SNHLY and CDR2 is FYNNEI. The CDR3 runs 15 residues. CDR3 residues: CASSTGGVYTGELFF. CDR3 bases: TGTGCCAGCAGCACAGGGGGCGTTTACACCGGGGAGCTGTTTTTT.

At least ten counts were recorded for this clonotype. CDR3 residues: CSAGGGLSYEQYF. The CDR3 DNA follows: TGCAGTGCTGGGGGGGGTCTATCCTACGAGCAGTACTTC. The J gene is TRBJ2-7, the V gene TRBV20-1; 7 bases fit TRBD2. CDR3 size: 13 residues. The germline V gene encodes CDR1 DFQATT and CDR2 SNEGSKA (reference sequence). Trimming at V came to 5 bases and at J to 1 base, leaving 5 bases not matched to a gene.

V is TRBV6-2 or TRBV6-3 and J is TRBJ2-7; D may be TRBD2 (5 bases). V was cut by 2 bases and J by 7 bases, with 15 bases left in between. The CDR3 totals 14 residues. The germline V gene has CDR1 MNHEY and CDR2 SVGEGT. The CDR3 DNA is TGTGCCAGCAGTTACCGTCTAGGGTCGGGGGAGCAGTACTTC. This translates into CASSYRLGSGEQYF.

This clonotype has ten or more counts. The CDR3 is CAISEYEGNGQPQHF. CDR3 coding DNA: TGTGCCATCAGTGAGTATGAGGGGAACGGACAGCCCCAGCATTTT. This sequence joins TRBV10-3 and TRBJ1-5, with a possible D match to TRBD1 (5 bases). This CDR3 comprises 15 residues. Germline V gene lookup returns CDR1 ENHRY and CDR2 SYGVKD. V was trimmed by 1 base and J by 7 bases, leaving 14 bases between them.

Many counts were recorded for this clonotype. One end of the junction varies from germline; a read error may be responsible. The V call is TRBV12-3 or TRBV12-4, the J call TRBJ1-2, with D uncertain. The CDR3 covers 14 residues. CDR3 region: CASSLDPTLGPRLF. DNA of the CDR3: TGTGCCAGCAGTTTAGATCCAACTCTAGGCCCCAGGCTCTTC.

This clonotype was picked up one time. A much bigger clone sits one base away, suggesting this may be a read error. The V call is TRBV7-9, the J call TRBJ1-5, with D possibly TRBD1 on 5 matching bases. The germline gives CDR1 SEHNR, CDR2 FQNEAQ (reference sequence). Trimming left V 5 bases short and J 2 bases short, with 10 bases between. The CDR3 totals 14 residues. This CDR3 is CASSQDNGNQPQHF. In DNA, the CDR3 is TGTGCCAGCAGCCAGGACAATGGCAATCAGCCCCAGCATTTT.

This clonotype showed up many times. The chain has TRBV24-1 and TRBJ1-5, with D perhaps TRBD1 (5 bases). From germline, CDR1 is KGHDR and CDR2 SFDVKD. The CDR3 consists of 15 residues. V gave up 2 bases and J gave up 1 base, with 8 bases separating them. The CDR3 region is CATSDSRESNQPQHF. The CDR3 bases are TGTGCCACCAGTGATTCCAGGGAAAGCAATCAGCCCCAGCATTTT.

The table lists this clonotype with many counts. This sequence joins TRBV2 and TRBJ2-5, with D possibly being TRBD2 (7 bases). This CDR3 is 14 amino acids long. Trimming cost V 6 bases and J 5 bases, with 16 bases left between them. Germline V gives CDR1 SNHLY, CDR2 FYNNEI. CDR3 protein: CASRNGGRRETQYF. The CDR3 bases are TGTGCCAGCAGGAACGGGGGGCGCAGGGAGACCCAGTACTTC.